This T cell receptor beta chain was recovered during a study of cytomegalovirus exposure and HLA in healthy donors. Note on this clone: Its antigen is unidentified.

Assay used: immunoSEQ multiplex PCR; TCRdb lists only in-frame clones, some missing. The sample lists 60,000 to 90,000 clones, approximately 94% occurring once. Study results and caveats: First-cohort TCR clusters tended to co-occur in the 120 or so validation repertoires, a later analysis found.

The CDR3 consists of 12 residues. V dropped 6 bases and J dropped 8 bases, with 13 bases sitting between them. The germline V gene encodes CDR1 LNHDA and CDR2 SQIVND (reference sequence). The sequence derives from a woman aged 18-29 years in good health and CMV-seronegative. The source material was PBMCs. This chain connects TRBV19 to TRBJ1-2, with a tentative D call TRBD1 (5 bases). The chain's CDR3 is CASRSGTLGYTF. The DNA of the CDR3 is TGTGCCAGTAGAAGCGGGACTCTAGGCTACACCTTC.